This TCR beta chain was found in a study of T cells in Graves' hyperthyroidism and ophthalmopathy. The TCR beta CDR3 regions underwent amplification using RNA transcripts as the source. The TCR CDR3 was amplified in a first-round RT-PCR using the HTBI primer set. MiXCR, applied by TCRdb to the multiplex PCR reads, yields one record per CDR3 protein. The repertoire consists of 550,000 to 600,000 distinct CDR3 sequences, with approximately 14% occurring once and the leading ten covering approximately 6.4%. Uncontrolled infections, other autoimmune diseases, pregnancy or lactation led to exclusion of patients. CDR1 is DFQATT and CDR2 is SNEGSKA in the germline V gene (reference sequence). V was trimmed by 3 bases and J by 7 bases, leaving 18 bases between them. The CDR3 totals 14 residues. In this sample, this clonotype turned up many times.

This TCR derives from a woman aged 18-30 years with Graves' ophthalmopathy. Sequenced sample: blood. The chain joins TRBV20-1 to TRBJ1-1; unclear D gene. CDR3 bases: TGCAGTGCTAGTCTGCCTCCATCTTTGATTGAAGCTTTCTTT. Translation: CSASLPPSLIEAFF.